Below are 17 T cell receptor beta chains sequenced from a single sample in a study of PD-1 blockade in classical Hodgkin lymphoma. Noted time point: cycle 4 day 1 (C4D1), after more than five weeks of nivolumab. The patients all showed relapse after autologous stem cell transplantation, while their brentuximab vedotin exposure varied. Sequenced by immunoSEQ multiplex PCR; TCRdb stores in-frame clones only, minus some. The sample consists of around 19,000 clones, approximately 80% of them appearing once. The source was peripheral blood mononuclear cells (PBMCs), collected before the fourth cycle of nivolumab. The receptors shown here come from a human donor with classical Hodgkin lymphoma.

The rearrangement links TRBV5-4 to TRBJ2-7; TRBD2 matches at 7 bases. The CDR3 length is 15 residues. In germline, CDR1 is SGHNT, CDR2 YYREEE (reference sequence). With V trimmed by 4 bases and J by 1 base, 8 bases remained unmatched. The CDR3 sequence is CASSEGTTRSYEQYF. The DNA of the CDR3 is TGTGCCAGCAGCGAGGGGACTACTCGATCCTACGAGCAGTACTTC.

The V and J genes are TRBV29-1 and TRBJ2-1; 7 bases align to TRBD1. J gave up 2 bases and V 8 bases, and 9 bases lay outside the gene matches. This CDR3 spans 14 amino acids. Looked up from germline, CDR1 is SQVTM and CDR2 is ANQGSEA. CDR3 in amino acids: CSCLGQGAYNEQFF. DNA for the CDR3: TGCAGCTGTTTGGGTCAGGGGGCCTACAATGAGCAGTTCTTC.

Only a few counts were recorded for this clone. The chain couples TRBV27 to TRBJ2-3; 7 bases map to TRBD2. Trimming at V came to 8 bases and at J to 0 bases, leaving 5 bases not matched to a gene. Germline CDR1 and CDR2: MNHEY and SMNVEV (reference sequence). The CDR3 is made up of 14 amino acids. The CDR3 DNA reads as TGTGCCAGCCGAATTAGCGGGAGCACAGATACGCAGTATTTT. Translated: CASRISGSTDTQYF.

The gene calls are TRBV2 and TRBJ2-6; TRBD1 or TRBD2 may be the D gene (5 bases each). Germline V lookup: CDR1 SNHLY, CDR2 FYNNEI. CDR3 length: 16 residues. Trimming stripped 8 bases from V and 1 base from J, with 15 bases between. The CDR3 region is CASFFPGRSGANVLTF. For the CDR3, the DNA is TGTGCCAGCTTCTTTCCAGGGAGATCTGGGGCCAACGTCCTGACTTTC.

The chain uses TRBV6-5 and TRBJ1-5, with D tentatively TRBD1 (5 bases). The germline V gene has CDR1 MNHEY and CDR2 SVGAGI. V dropped 6 bases and J dropped 4 bases, with 13 bases sitting between them. The CDR3 is made up of 14 amino acids. CDR3 nucleotide sequence: TGTGCCAGCAGCAACGGGCGGGGGAATCAGCCCCAGCATTTT. Its protein product is CASSNGRGNQPQHF.

The chain joins TRBV19 to TRBJ1-5, with D unclear. V was shortened by 7 bases and J by 9 bases, with 13 bases between the two germline ends. The CDR3 loop spans 12 amino acids. Looked up from germline, CDR1 is LNHDA and CDR2 is SQIVND (reference sequence). CDR3 amino acids: CASNLPSLPQHF. CDR3 in DNA: TGTGCCAGTAACCTACCCTCATTGCCCCAGCATTTT.

This sequence joins TRBV6-5 and TRBJ1-3; D is uncertain. Germline V gene data show CDR1 as MNHEY and CDR2 as SVGAGI. The CDR3 length is 15 residues. V was clipped by 0 bases and J by 0 bases, with 6 bases between them. Here the CDR3 reads CASSYSSHSGNTIYF. DNA of the CDR3: TGTGCCAGCAGTTACTCATCCCACTCTGGAAACACCATATATTTT.

For this clone: Within the sample, other DNA sequences also encode this same CDR3. V is TRBV9 and J is TRBJ2-2; the D is unclear. The CDR3 is 13 amino acids. Germline loops: CDR1 SGDLS, CDR2 YYNGEE. The germline V and J ends were trimmed by 0 bases and 5 bases, with 5 bases remaining between them. CDR3 protein: CASSVGGTGELFF. The CDR3 DNA sequence: TGTGCCAGCAGCGTAGGGGGAACCGGGGAGCTGTTTTTT.

The chain joins TRBV19 to TRBJ2-5, with D unclear. The germline CDR1 and CDR2 sequences are LNHDA and SQIVND (reference sequence). The ends were cut back, 10 bases at V and 5 bases at J, with 11 bases in the middle. This CDR3 is built from 11 residues. CDR3 residues: CATTSGETQYF. The DNA of the CDR3 is TGTGCCACCACCTCGGGCGAGACCCAGTACTTC.

This clone was counted a single time. The chain links TRBV5-1 to TRBJ2-5, with D perhaps matching TRBD2 (7 bases). This CDR3 is 15 amino acids long. The germline V and J ends were trimmed by 7 bases and 1 base, with 17 bases remaining between them. Looked up from germline, CDR1 is SGHRS and CDR2 is YFSETQ. In DNA form, the CDR3 reads TGCGCCAGCGCCCCCCGAGGGGGGGCCCAAGAGACCCAGTACTTC. Translated, it gives CASAPRGGAQETQYF. Combining the CDR3 with reference TRBV5-1 and TRBJ2-5 gives the whole variable domain KAGVTQTPRYLIKTRGQQVTLSCSPISGHRSVSWYQQTPGQGLQFLFEYFSETQRNKGNFPGRFSGRQFSNSRSEMNVSTLELGDSALYLCASAPRGGAQETQYFGPGTRLLVL.

The genes are TRBV18 and TRBJ2-2, with unresolved D. The CDR3 covers 12 residues. Germline assignment: CDR1 KGHSH and CDR2 LQKENI. With 3 bases removed from V and 3 bases from J, the gap between germline ends came to 2 bases. The CDR3 reads CASSPYTGELFF. The CDR3 DNA sequence: TGTGCCAGCTCACCCTACACCGGGGAGCTGTTTTTT.

The chain joins TRBV28 to TRBJ2-5; 9 bases map to TRBD2. Germline trimming cut 8 bases from V and 6 bases from J; bases unmatched to any gene: 7. The CDR3 extends over 13 amino acids. In germline, CDR1 is MDHEN, CDR2 SYDVKM. CDR3 in amino acids: CASGAGGPQTQYF. CDR3 DNA: TGTGCCAGCGGGGCGGGGGGGCCGCAGACCCAGTACTTC.

V usage is TRBV7-6 and J usage is TRBJ1-2; D gene ambiguous. CDR1 is SGHVS and CDR2 is FNYEAQ in the germline V gene. This CDR3 comprises 15 residues. V shed 2 bases and J shed 6 bases, with 16 bases lying between them. This chain's CDR3 is CASSLNPMSLHGYTF. CDR3 coding DNA: TGTGCCAGCAGCTTAAACCCAATGTCACTACATGGCTACACCTTC.

The chain employs TRBV4-1 and TRBJ2-2, with D unresolved. This CDR3 spans 16 amino acids. Trimming shortened V by 1 base and J by 1 base, and 10 bases separated the two germline ends. The germline V gene encodes CDR1 MGHRA and CDR2 YSYEKL. The CDR3 sequence: CASSQGLLMNTGELFF. In DNA form, the CDR3 reads TGCGCCAGCAGCCAAGGTCTCCTCATGAACACCGGGGAGCTGTTTTTT.

This chain joins TRBV19 and TRBJ2-7, with 8 bases fitting TRBD2. This CDR3 region has 15 residues. V gave up 3 bases and J gave up 3 bases; unmatched junction bases: 7. Germline CDR1 reads LNHDA; CDR2 reads SQIVND (reference sequence). The CDR3 DNA reads as TGTGCCAGTAGTATTAAGACGGGAGGGGGCTACGAGCAGTACTTC. This codes for CASSIKTGGGYEQYF.

The genes are TRBV4-1 and TRBJ2-3, with 9 bases fitting TRBD2. This CDR3 contains 18 residues. Germline V gene sequence: CDR1 MGHRA, CDR2 YSYEKL. With 0 bases clipped from V and 0 bases from J, the junction kept 7 bases outside the gene matches. CDR3 DNA sequence: TGCGCCAGCAGCCAAGATATCGGACTAGCGCCTAGCACAGATACGCAGTATTTT. The encoded protein is CASSQDIGLAPSTDTQYF.

The V call is TRBV4-2, the J call TRBJ2-3; perhaps TRBD1 as D (6 bases). Trimming cost V 1 base and J 4 bases, with 15 bases left between them. CDR1 and CDR2 from the germline V gene are LGHNA and YNFKEQ. The CDR3 is 16 residues long. The CDR3 sequence: CASSQGGHSGADTQYF. CDR3 nucleotide sequence: TGTGCCAGCAGCCAAGGGGGACACTCCGGGGCAGATACGCAGTATTTT.